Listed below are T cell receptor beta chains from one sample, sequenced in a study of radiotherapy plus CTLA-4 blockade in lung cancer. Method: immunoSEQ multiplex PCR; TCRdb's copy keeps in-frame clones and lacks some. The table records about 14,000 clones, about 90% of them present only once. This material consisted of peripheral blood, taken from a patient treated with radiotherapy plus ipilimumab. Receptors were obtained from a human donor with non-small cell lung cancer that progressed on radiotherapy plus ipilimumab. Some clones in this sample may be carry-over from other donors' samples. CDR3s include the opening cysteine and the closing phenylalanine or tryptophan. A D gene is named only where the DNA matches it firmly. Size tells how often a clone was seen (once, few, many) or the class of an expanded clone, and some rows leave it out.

CAWSGSSGWYNEQFF,TGTGCCTGGAGCGGATCTAGCGGGTGGTACAATGAGCAGTTCTTC,TRBV30,TRBD2,-,TRBJ2-1
CASSLWGPQGSSETQYF,TGTGCCAGCAGCTTGTGGGGGCCACAGGGTTCGTCAGAGACCCAGTACTTC,TRBV5-8,-,few,TRBJ2-5
CASRRRAGVEQYF,TGTGCCAGCAGACGGAGAGCGGGAGTCGAGCAGTACTTC,TRBV27,TRBD2,-,TRBJ2-7
CASSMTGHGYTF,TGTGCCAGTAGTATGACAGGGCATGGCTACACCTTC,TRBV19,TRBD1,-,TRBJ1-2
CASSRGGDTEAFF,TGCGCCAGCAGCCGAGGCGGAGACACTGAAGCTTTCTTT,TRBV4-1,-,-,TRBJ1-1
CASSTGQGAIILTF,TGTGCCAGCAGCACAGGACAGGGGGCGATCATCCTGACTTTC,TRBV7-8,TRBD1,-,TRBJ2-6
CASGRDSHNEKLFF,TGTGCTAGTGGACGAGACAGCCATAATGAAAAACTGTTTTTT,TRBV12-5,-,few,TRBJ1-4
CASSGAYRGLANYGYTF,TGTGCCAGCAGTGGTGCCTACAGGGGACTAGCTAACTATGGCTACACCTTC,TRBV5-6,TRBD1,-,TRBJ1-2
CASSLGLAGGPVDTGELFF,TGCGCCAGCAGCTTGGGACTAGCGGGGGGCCCCGTGGACACCGGGGAGCTGTTTTTT,TRBV5-1,TRBD2,-,TRBJ2-2
CASRGGYNTEAFF,TGTGCCAGCAGAGGGGGTTACAACACTGAAGCTTTCTTT,TRBV2,-,-,TRBJ1-1
CASSVAQGFEAFF,TGTGCCAGCAGTGTCGCCCAGGGGTTTGAAGCTTTCTTT,TRBV2,-,-,TRBJ1-1
CAIGPTSGGTSYNEQFF,TGTGCCATAGGGCCTACTAGCGGGGGTACATCCTACAATGAGCAGTTCTTC,TRBV10-3,TRBD2,-,TRBJ2-1
CATSQAAREKLFF,TGTGCCACCAGCCAGGCCGCACGGGAAAAACTGTTTTTT,TRBV15,-,-,TRBJ1-4
CASSFHSDGYTF,TGTGCCAGCAGTTTTCATTCGGATGGCTACACCTTC,TRBV28,-,once,TRBJ1-2
CASSLLVNSMNTEAFF,TGCGCCAGCAGCTTACTCGTGAACAGCATGAACACTGAAGCTTTCTTT,TRBV5-1,-,-,TRBJ1-1
CASSSGGRANYGYTF,TGTGCCAGCAGCTCCGGGGGGCGGGCTAACTATGGCTACACCTTC,TRBV11-2,-,-,TRBJ1-2
CASSPGWTDGELFF,TGTGCCAGCAGCCCGGGGTGGACTGACGGGGAGCTGTTTTTT,TRBV7-2,-,-,TRBJ2-2
CSVKGTSERMETQYF,TGCAGCGTTAAAGGGACTAGCGAACGGATGGAGACCCAGTACTTC,TRBV29-1,TRBD2,-,TRBJ2-5
CASSADRGIVNVLTF,TGTGCCAGCAGTGCCGACAGGGGAATAGTCAACGTCCTGACTTTC,TRBV2,TRBD1,-,TRBJ2-6
CASSLEGSFNEKLFF,TGCGCCAGCAGCTTGGAGGGGTCCTTTAATGAAAAACTGTTTTTT,TRBV5-1,-,few,TRBJ1-4
CSVVDRSSSYEQYF,TGCAGCGTTGTGGACAGGTCGAGCTCCTACGAGCAGTACTTC,TRBV29-1,TRBD1,-,TRBJ2-7
CASSLGQGPSYEQYF,TGCGCCAGCAGCCTAGGACAGGGCCCATCCTACGAGCAGTACTTC,TRBV5-1,TRBD1,few,TRBJ2-7
CASSQRSSGNTIYF,TGCGCCAGCAGCCAACGGAGCTCTGGAAACACCATATATTTT,TRBV4-1,-,-,TRBJ1-3
CASSEGWGVNNEQFF,TGCGCCAGCAGTGAGGGGTGGGGGGTCAACAATGAGCAGTTCTTC,TRBV10-1,-,-,TRBJ2-1
CASSKALLAEDQETQYF,TGTGCCAGCAGCAAAGCGCTATTAGCGGAAGACCAAGAGACCCAGTACTTC,TRBV21-1,-,-,TRBJ2-5
CAIRTQGRGEQYF,TGTGCCATTAGGACACAGGGTCGGGGCGAGCAGTACTTC,TRBV6-1,-,-,TRBJ2-7
CASSVGAWGLAGYNEQFF,TGTGCCAGCAGCGTAGGGGCTTGGGGACTAGCGGGTTACAATGAGCAGTTCTTC,TRBV9,TRBD2,-,TRBJ2-1
CASRDSGDTSDTQYF,TGTGCCAGCAGGGATAGCGGGGACACCTCAGATACGCAGTATTTT,TRBV7-6,TRBD2,-,TRBJ2-3
CASSPSSGGSETQYF,TGCGCCAGCAGCCCTTCGTCGGGGGGGAGCGAGACCCAGTACTTC,TRBV4-3,TRBD2,few,TRBJ2-5
CASSLAGTIETQYF,TGTGCCAGCAGCTTGGCCGGGACTATTGAGACCCAGTACTTC,TRBV5-6,TRBD2,-,TRBJ2-5
CASSVTGTSRGQNIQYF,TGTGCCAGCAGCGTTACCGGGACATCCCGCGGGCAAAACATTCAGTACTTC,TRBV9,-,-,TRBJ2-4
CASSLGEESYEQYF,TGCGCCAGCAGCTTGGGGGAGGAGTCCTACGAGCAGTACTTC,TRBV5-1,-,-,TRBJ2-7
CASSLERERSYEQYF,TGTGCCAGCAGTTTGGAGCGGGAGCGTAGCTACGAGCAGTACTTC,TRBV28,TRBD2,-,TRBJ2-7
CASNQQGIYGYTF,TGTGCCAGTAATCAGCAGGGGATCTATGGCTACACCTTC,TRBV19,-,-,TRBJ1-2
CASRGYQPQHF,TGTGCCTCCCGGGGATATCAGCCCCAGCATTTT,TRBV6-8,-,-,TRBJ1-5
CASSRRLAGDEGQYF,TGTGCCAGCAGTCGTCGACTAGCGGGAGATGAGGGGCAGTACTTC,TRBV27,TRBD2,-,TRBJ2-7